A selection of T cell receptor beta chains follows, all from one sample in a study of T cells in Graves' hyperthyroidism and ophthalmopathy. One entry per CDR3 protein, called by TCRdb with MiXCR from the multiplex PCR reads. This sample has over 450,000 distinct CDR3 sequences, with approximately 17% found just once. Specimen: blood. Receptor source: a woman between 18 and 30 years old with Graves' ophthalmopathy. Each CDR3 is given with its conserved first and last residue. D genes are given only for firm matches. The listing skips clone size in some rows; elsewhere it reads once, few, many or a size class.

V gene: TRBV19; clone size: NA; J gene: TRBJ2-7; D gene: TRBD1; CDR3 protein: CATQGPGQDEQYF; CDR3 DNA: TGTGCCACCCAAGGACCTGGACAGGACGAGCAGTACTTC
V gene: TRBV5-6; clone size: NA; J gene: TRBJ1-2; D gene: NA; CDR3 protein: CASSSLFGGYTF; CDR3 DNA: TGTGCCAGCAGCTCCCTATTCGGGGGCTACACCTTC
V gene: TRBV24-1; clone size: many; J gene: TRBJ2-1; D gene: NA; CDR3 protein: CATSPNIYNEQFF; CDR3 DNA: TGTGCCACCAGTCCGAATATTTACAATGAGCAGTTCTTC
V gene: TRBV18; clone size: many; J gene: TRBJ2-5; D gene: TRBD1; CDR3 protein: CASSPETGVETQYF; CDR3 DNA: TGTGCCAGCTCACCCGAGACAGGGGTAGAGACCCAGTACTTC
V gene: TRBV3-1; clone size: few; J gene: TRBJ2-1; D gene: TRBD2; CDR3 protein: CASSPLAGLAYNEQFF; CDR3 DNA: TGTGCCAGCAGCCCTTTAGCGGGCCTAGCCTACAATGAGCAGTTCTTC
V gene: TRBV24-1; clone size: few; J gene: TRBJ2-1; D gene: TRBD1; CDR3 protein: CATNPGQGYNEQFF; CDR3 DNA: TGTGCCACCAACCCGGGACAGGGTTACAATGAGCAGTTCTTC
V gene: TRBV7-8; clone size: NA; J gene: TRBJ1-2; D gene: TRBD1; CDR3 protein: CASSSGTGPRGYTF; CDR3 DNA: TGTGCCAGCAGCTCCGGGACAGGACCGCGAGGCTACACCTTC
V gene: TRBV30; clone size: NA; J gene: TRBJ1-6; D gene: NA; CDR3 protein: CAWSGGNSPLHF; CDR3 DNA: TGTGCCTGGAGCGGGGGCAATTCACCCCTCCACTTT
V gene: TRBV12-3/TRBV12-4; clone size: many; J gene: TRBJ1-6; D gene: NA; CDR3 protein: CASSFWTLFAPLHF; CDR3 DNA: TGTGCCAGCAGTTTTTGGACACTGTTTGCACCCCTCCACTTT
V gene: TRBV27; clone size: many; J gene: TRBJ1-1; D gene: NA; CDR3 protein: CASSLMRSNTEAFF; CDR3 DNA: TGTGCCAGCAGTTTGATGCGTTCCAACACTGAAGCTTTCTTT
V gene: TRBV27; clone size: NA; J gene: TRBJ2-7; D gene: NA; CDR3 protein: CASSRGNEQYF; CDR3 DNA: TGTGCCAGCAGTCGGGGGAACGAGCAGTACTTC
V gene: TRBV4-1; clone size: NA; J gene: TRBJ2-7; D gene: TRBD1; CDR3 protein: CASSQLQGDYEQYF; CDR3 DNA: TGCGCCAGCAGCCAATTACAGGGGGACTACGAGCAGTACTTC
V gene: TRBV20-1; clone size: few; J gene: TRBJ2-2; D gene: NA; CDR3 protein: CSARERWPGELFF; CDR3 DNA: TGCAGTGCTAGAGAACGGTGGCCCGGGGAGCTGTTTTTT
V gene: TRBV27; clone size: many; J gene: TRBJ2-7; D gene: TRBD1; CDR3 protein: CASSLLGQTYEQYF; CDR3 DNA: TGTGCCAGCAGTTTACTGGGACAGACCTACGAGCAGTACTTC
V gene: TRBV19; clone size: few; J gene: TRBJ1-1; D gene: NA; CDR3 protein: CAVGQSTFEAFF; CDR3 DNA: TGTGCAGTAGGACAGAGCACCTTTGAAGCTTTCTTT
V gene: TRBV2; clone size: many; J gene: TRBJ1-1; D gene: NA; CDR3 protein: CASSAGRNTEAFF; CDR3 DNA: TGTGCCAGCAGTGCCGGGAGAAACACTGAAGCTTTCTTT
V gene: TRBV4-1; clone size: once; J gene: TRBJ2-1; D gene: TRBD1; CDR3 protein: CASSHASTGVPWREQFF; CDR3 DNA: TGCGCCAGCAGCCACGCCTCGACAGGGGTCCCCTGGAGGGAGCAGTTCTTC
V gene: TRBV28; clone size: NA; J gene: TRBJ1-2; D gene: NA; CDR3 protein: CASSLRDRWGGYTF; CDR3 DNA: TGTGCCAGCAGTTTAAGGGACCGATGGGGCGGCTACACCTTC
V gene: TRBV27; clone size: many; J gene: TRBJ1-5; D gene: NA; CDR3 protein: CASSFAGPANSNQPQHF; CDR3 DNA: TGTGCCAGCAGCTTTGCCGGGCCAGCTAATAGCAATCAGCCCCAGCATTTT
V gene: TRBV13; clone size: many; J gene: TRBJ2-7; D gene: NA; CDR3 protein: CASSSGPGTYEQYF; CDR3 DNA: TGTGCCAGCAGCTCTGGGCCAGGGACCTACGAGCAGTACTTC
V gene: TRBV6-2/TRBV6-3; clone size: few; J gene: TRBJ1-1; D gene: NA; CDR3 protein: CASLGLGISEAFF; CDR3 DNA: TGTGCCAGCCTCGGATTAGGAATATCTGAAGCTTTCTTT
V gene: TRBV6-1; clone size: many; J gene: TRBJ2-5; D gene: TRBD1; CDR3 protein: CASSSPDRGGETQYF; CDR3 DNA: TGTGCCAGCAGTTCCCCGGACAGGGGAGGAGAGACCCAGTACTTC
V gene: TRBV20-1; clone size: few; J gene: TRBJ2-1; D gene: NA; CDR3 protein: CSKPCRRGAADNEQFF; CDR3 DNA: TGCAGCAAACCTTGTCGTCGGGGAGCCGCTGACAATGAGCAGTTCTTC
V gene: TRBV4-3; clone size: NA; J gene: TRBJ1-2; D gene: NA; CDR3 protein: CASSQTGAVDYTF; CDR3 DNA: TGCGCCAGCAGCCAAACAGGCGCCGTGGACTACACCTTC
V gene: TRBV27; clone size: NA; J gene: TRBJ2-2; D gene: TRBD2; CDR3 protein: CASSLFAGGSTGELFF; CDR3 DNA: TGTGCCAGCAGTTTATTTGCGGGGGGGAGCACCGGGGAGCTGTTTTTT
V gene: TRBV7-9; clone size: few; J gene: TRBJ1-1; D gene: NA; CDR3 protein: CASSISGAEVNTEAFF; CDR3 DNA: TGTGCCAGCAGTATATCAGGGGCAGAGGTGAACACTGAAGCTTTCTTT
V gene: TRBV7-9; clone size: NA; J gene: TRBJ2-1; D gene: NA; CDR3 protein: CASSLSPNNEQFF; CDR3 DNA: TGTGCCAGCAGTTTATCCCCAAACAATGAGCAGTTCTTC
V gene: TRBV28; clone size: NA; J gene: TRBJ2-7; D gene: NA; CDR3 protein: CASIGRRSEQYF; CDR3 DNA: TGTGCCAGCATCGGGAGACGGTCCGAGCAGTACTTC
V gene: TRBV9; clone size: many; J gene: TRBJ1-1; D gene: NA; CDR3 protein: CASSDGEGTEAFF; CDR3 DNA: TGTGCCAGCAGCGACGGGGAGGGCACTGAAGCTTTCTTT
V gene: TRBV6-1; clone size: many; J gene: TRBJ1-1; D gene: NA; CDR3 protein: CASSRGRGNTEAFF; CDR3 DNA: TGTGCCAGCAGTCGAGGACGAGGGAACACTGAAGCTTTCTTT
V gene: TRBV3-1; clone size: many; J gene: TRBJ2-1; D gene: TRBD1; CDR3 protein: CASSRPNDRVGDNEQFF; CDR3 DNA: TGTGCCAGCAGCCGCCCAAATGACAGGGTAGGCGACAATGAGCAGTTCTTC
V gene: TRBV11-1; clone size: few; J gene: TRBJ2-5; D gene: TRBD2; CDR3 protein: CASSLIAGEQETQYF; CDR3 DNA: TGTGCCAGCAGCTTAATTGCGGGGGAACAAGAGACCCAGTACTTC
V gene: TRBV28; clone size: many; J gene: TRBJ2-3; D gene: NA; CDR3 protein: CASSLPRGRVFVLRDTQYF; CDR3 DNA: TGTGCCAGCAGTTTACCCCGAGGCAGGGTATTTGTTCTACGGGATACGCAGTATTTT
V gene: TRBV28; clone size: many; J gene: TRBJ2-6; D gene: TRBD1; CDR3 protein: CASSLLDRDSGANVLTF; CDR3 DNA: TGTGCCAGCAGTTTACTGGACAGGGACTCTGGGGCCAACGTCCTGACTTTC
V gene: TRBV20-1; clone size: NA; J gene: TRBJ2-1; D gene: TRBD2; CDR3 protein: CSALGLAGGMIDEQFF; CDR3 DNA: TGCAGTGCGCTGGGACTAGCGGGAGGCATGATAGATGAGCAGTTCTTC
V gene: TRBV7-9; clone size: few; J gene: TRBJ2-7; D gene: TRBD2; CDR3 protein: CASSLGIASGTSAYEQYF; CDR3 DNA: TGTGCCAGCAGCTTAGGGATAGCCTCAGGGACTAGCGCCTACGAGCAGTACTTC
V gene: TRBV28; clone size: many; J gene: TRBJ2-7; D gene: NA; CDR3 protein: CASSPPLTAREFYEQYF; CDR3 DNA: TGTGCCAGCAGTCCGCCCCTTACCGCTCGGGAGTTCTACGAGCAGTACTTC
V gene: TRBV28; clone size: many; J gene: TRBJ1-5; D gene: NA; CDR3 protein: CASSPWTDSNQPQHF; CDR3 DNA: TGTGCCAGCAGTCCATGGACGGATAGCAATCAGCCCCAGCATTTT
V gene: TRBV5-1; clone size: NA; J gene: TRBJ2-3; D gene: TRBD2; CDR3 protein: CASSLAGQRGGSDTQYF; CDR3 DNA: TGCGCCAGCAGCTTGGCCGGGCAGCGGGGGGGCTCGGATACGCAGTATTTT
V gene: TRBV18; clone size: NA; J gene: TRBJ1-5; D gene: NA; CDR3 protein: CASSLESGSAQHF; CDR3 DNA: TGTGCCAGCTCACTTGAATCCGGATCGGCCCAGCATTTT
V gene: TRBV11-2; clone size: many; J gene: TRBJ2-1; D gene: NA; CDR3 protein: CASRLAGGLHNEQFF; CDR3 DNA: TGTGCCAGCAGACTAGCTGGGGGACTTCACAATGAGCAGTTCTTC
V gene: TRBV2; clone size: many; J gene: TRBJ1-1; D gene: NA; CDR3 protein: CASSEASTRGGTEAFF; CDR3 DNA: TGTGCCAGCAGTGAAGCCAGCACGAGGGGTGGCACTGAAGCTTTCTTT
V gene: TRBV2; clone size: many; J gene: TRBJ1-3; D gene: NA; CDR3 protein: CASSEWSQGHSGNTIYF; CDR3 DNA: TGTGCCAGCAGTGAATGGTCACAGGGTCACTCTGGAAACACCATATATTTT
V gene: TRBV7-6; clone size: many; J gene: TRBJ2-7; D gene: TRBD2; CDR3 protein: CASSQSSLGLAGISYEQYF; CDR3 DNA: TGTGCCAGCAGCCAATCCAGCCTAGGACTAGCGGGAATCTCCTACGAGCAGTACTTC
V gene: TRBV12-3/TRBV12-4; clone size: many; J gene: TRBJ2-3; D gene: TRBD2; CDR3 protein: CASSFLAGVPDTQYF; CDR3 DNA: TGTGCCAGCAGTTTCCTAGCGGGGGTCCCAGATACGCAGTATTTT
V gene: TRBV11-2; clone size: NA; J gene: TRBJ2-7; D gene: NA; CDR3 protein: CASSLGVPASPYEQYF; CDR3 DNA: TGTGCCAGCAGCTTAGGCGTTCCAGCATCCCCCTACGAGCAGTACTTC
V gene: TRBV13; clone size: many; J gene: TRBJ1-1; D gene: NA; CDR3 protein: CASSRPPNTEAFF; CDR3 DNA: TGTGCCAGCAGCCGGCCCCCAAACACTGAAGCTTTCTTT
V gene: TRBV12-3/TRBV12-4; clone size: many; J gene: TRBJ2-3; D gene: NA; CDR3 protein: CASTPLGGSSRAADTQYF; CDR3 DNA: TGTGCCAGCACCCCTTTGGGGGGATCATCCAGAGCCGCAGATACGCAGTATTTT
V gene: TRBV11-2; clone size: many; J gene: TRBJ1-2; D gene: NA; CDR3 protein: CASSGLDYGYTF; CDR3 DNA: TGTGCCAGCAGCGGGCTTGACTATGGCTACACCTTC
V gene: TRBV5-1; clone size: few; J gene: TRBJ2-3; D gene: NA; CDR3 protein: CASSLPIQGLSTDTQYF; CDR3 DNA: TGCGCCAGCAGCTTGCCAATCCAGGGGCTTAGCACAGATACGCAGTATTTT
V gene: TRBV14; clone size: NA; J gene: TRBJ2-2; D gene: NA; CDR3 protein: CASSQYRDLNTGELFF; CDR3 DNA: TGTGCCAGCAGCCAGTACCGGGACTTGAACACCGGGGAGCTGTTTTTT
V gene: TRBV24-1; clone size: many; J gene: TRBJ2-2; D gene: TRBD2; CDR3 protein: CATSGPGGGTGELFF; CDR3 DNA: TGTGCCACCAGTGGCCCAGGCGGGGGCACCGGGGAGCTGTTTTTT
V gene: TRBV11-2; clone size: many; J gene: TRBJ2-7; D gene: TRBD1; CDR3 protein: CASSFRPETGVYEQYF; CDR3 DNA: TGTGCCAGCAGCTTTAGGCCCGAGACAGGGGTCTACGAGCAGTACTTC
V gene: TRBV27; clone size: few; J gene: TRBJ2-7; D gene: TRBD2; CDR3 protein: CASSFQAGGYYEQYF; CDR3 DNA: TGTGCCAGCAGTTTCCAGGCGGGAGGGTACTACGAGCAGTACTTC
V gene: TRBV4-3; clone size: NA; J gene: TRBJ2-3; D gene: TRBD2; CDR3 protein: CASSHHTSGSTDTQYF; CDR3 DNA: TGCGCCAGCAGCCATCACACTAGCGGGAGCACAGATACGCAGTATTTT
V gene: TRBV9; clone size: NA; J gene: TRBJ1-3; D gene: NA; CDR3 protein: CASSVDLGSGNTIYF; CDR3 DNA: TGTGCCAGCAGCGTAGACTTGGGGTCGGGAAACACCATATATTTT